Given below is one TCR beta chain in context. Antigen specificity is unknown. Germline and junction disagree at one end, which may indicate a read error. The record originates from a study of tumor-infiltrating lymphocytes in primary liver carcinoma. Study details: Both sexes were represented among patients, who were 30 to 69 years old. The study reported T1-T3 N0M0 tumors spanning 4.2 to 10 cm. The study's findings and limits: Overlap in tumor-adjacent and tumor-blood pairs fell below that of tumor region pairs.

Total RNA amounting to roughly 450 ng was the source from which TCR beta cDNA was made with a constant-region primer. ARM-PCR, slightly modified, supplied the TCR beta libraries through three nested multiplex PCR rounds. The first two PCR rounds, roughly 9 cycles each, used TRBV1-TRBV30 forward primers and a C-beta reverse primer. A single record per CDR3 protein comes from TCRdb applying MiXCR to the multiplex PCR reads. There are about 300,000 distinct CDR3 sequences in the sample; 65% occur only once, and around 9.5% lies in the top ten. Unsorted whole blood supplied the blood RNA, and germline DNA was isolated too. CDR1 is SGHNT and CDR2 is YYREEE in the germline V gene (reference sequence). The CDR3 covers 15 residues.

J is TRBJ2-1 and V is TRBV5-4; 7 nucleotides agree with TRBD1. This TCR was recovered from a man aged 35-49 years with primary liver carcinoma and hepatitis B virus infection. Sequenced: peripheral blood. The CDR3 spells CASSLEGQRQNGQFF. The CDR3 coding sequence is TGTGCCAGCAGCTTGGAGGGACAGAGGCAGAATGGGCAGTTCTTC.